These 27 T cell receptor beta chains share one sample of origin, sequenced in a study of human T cells and chemical hapten exposure. Time point specified: patch test 2, 6 weeks after DPC sensitization. Treatment meaning: therapeutic diphenylcyclopropenone sensitization with weekly scalp DPC. TCRdb recomputed calls from the RACE reads with MiXCR, one row per CDR3 protein. The sample includes 350,000 to 400,000 distinct CDR3 sequences, about 6% of them seen just once. The input for sequencing was whole blood, taken in connection with sensitization to the hapten diphenylcyclopropenone (DPC). These receptors were collected from a woman aged 18-29 years with alopecia areata. Some clones in this sample may be carry-over from other donors' samples.

This clonotype was picked up a small number of times. This chain uses TRBV28 with TRBJ1-1, with D maybe TRBD1 (5 bases). The CDR3 consists of 12 residues. Trimming removed 9 bases at V and 4 bases at J, with 12 bases between. Looked up from germline, CDR1 is MDHEN and CDR2 is SYDVKM. The CDR3 DNA follows: TGTGCCAGTTTCCAGGGTCTCACTGAAGCTTTCTTT. It specifies CASFQGLTEAFF. The full variable domain, with the rest looked up from reference TRBV28 and TRBJ1-1, is DVKVTQSSRYLVKRTGEKVFLECVQDMDHENMFWYRQDPGLGLRLIYFSYDVKMKEKGDIPEGYSVSREKKERFSLILESASTNQTSMYLCASFQGLTEAFFGQGTRLTVV.

This clonotype was counted at least ten times. The chain uses TRBV11-2 and TRBJ1-5; unclear D gene. The germline V gene has CDR1 SGHAT and CDR2 FQNNGV. Trimming cost V 2 bases and J 2 bases, with 7 bases left between them. CDR3 length: 14 residues. CDR3 sequence (DNA): TGTGCCAGCAGCTTATATATGGGCAATCAGCCCCAGCATTTT. Amino acids: CASSLYMGNQPQHF. The whole variable domain, remainder taken from reference TRBV11-2 and TRBJ1-5, is EAGVAQSPRYKIIEKRQSVAFWCNPISGHATLYWYQQILGQGPKLLIQFQNNGVVDDSQLPKDRFSAERLKGVDSTLKIQPAKLEDSAVYLCASSLYMGNQPQHFGDGTRLSIL.

This clonotype was counted at least ten times. This sequence joins TRBV28 and TRBJ1-5, with no clear D. Trimming stripped 5 bases from V and 0 bases from J, with 11 bases between. CDR1 and CDR2 from the germline V gene are MDHEN and SYDVKM. The CDR3 covers 15 residues. CDR3 loop: CASSPVDLSNQPQHF. The CDR3 nucleotides are TGTGCCAGCAGTCCCGTAGATCTTAGCAATCAGCCCCAGCATTTT.

There are a few counts of this clonotype. V usage is TRBV4-3 and J usage is TRBJ2-7; no clear D. Between the trimmed V and J ends, which lost 0 bases and 4 bases, there was a span of 10 bases. Germline V gene sequence: CDR1 LGHNA, CDR2 YSLEER. The CDR3 covers 14 residues. The CDR3 here is CASSQERGWYEQYF. The DNA of the CDR3 is TGCGCCAGCAGCCAAGAAAGAGGATGGTACGAGCAGTACTTC.

In its sample, this clonotype was seen many times. The chain has TRBV12-3 or TRBV12-4 and TRBJ1-3, with D unresolved. Trimming shortened V by 6 bases and J by 15 bases, and 21 bases separated the two germline ends. The CDR3 loop spans 13 amino acids. The CDR3 is CASSPSRLAPRYF. CDR3 nucleotide sequence: TGTGCCAGCAGCCCCTCTCGGCTTGCGCCCCGATATTTT.

CDR3 sequence reads: CATSDAGPLNYGYTF. DNA of the CDR3: TGTGCCACCAGTGATGCCGGGCCTTTAAACTATGGCTACACCTTC. This chain uses TRBV24-1 with TRBJ1-2; unclear D gene. Germline lookup yields CDR1 KGHDR and CDR2 SFDVKD. Trimming took 3 bases from V and 2 from J, leaving 12 bases between them. CDR3 length equals 15 residues.

This chain uses TRBV9 with TRBJ2-3, with D maybe TRBD2 (5 bases). Between the trimmed V and J ends, which lost 0 bases and 0 bases, there was a span of 11 bases. Germline CDR1 is SGDLS and CDR2 is YYNGEE. CDR3 length equals 16 residues. The CDR3, as DNA: TGTGCCAGCAGCGTAGAGGGAGACGGAAGCACAGATACGCAGTATTTT. Its protein product is CASSVEGDGSTDTQYF.

This chain joins TRBV2 and TRBJ2-1; D is unresolved. From germline, CDR1 is SNHLY and CDR2 FYNNEI. V lost 3 bases to trimming and J lost 0 bases, with 9 bases between them. The CDR3 runs to 15 residues. CDR3 region: CASSDGVGSYNEQFF. The CDR3 DNA reads as TGTGCCAGCAGTGATGGTGTGGGCTCCTACAATGAGCAGTTCTTC.

This clonotype was counted ten times or more. The J gene is TRBJ1-6, the V gene TRBV6-2 or TRBV6-3, with TRBD1 matching 10 bases. The V gene's germline CDR1 is MNHEY and CDR2 SVGEGT. The CDR3 runs 14 residues. V gave up 8 bases and J gave up 10 bases; unmatched junction bases: 8. Here the CDR3 DNA reads TGTGCCAGCGGTCGACAGGGGGCTGGATCACCCCTCCACTTT. Protein sequence: CASGRQGAGSPLHF.

This clonotype occurred a few times. V gene TRBV24-1 combines with J gene TRBJ2-1, with 9 bases matching TRBD1. CDR1 KGHDR and CDR2 SFDVKD come from the germline V gene. CDR3 size: 16 residues. The V segment lost 1 base and the J segment 2 bases; nucleotides outside the gene matches: 2. The CDR3: CATSDLGTGPYNEQFF. The CDR3 coding sequence is TGTGCCACCAGTGATTTAGGGACAGGGCCCTACAATGAGCAGTTCTTC.

This clonotype has more than one count but fewer than ten. V gene TRBV20-1 combines with J gene TRBJ1-3, with D unclear. Germline V lookup: CDR1 DFQATT, CDR2 SNEGSKA (reference sequence). This CDR3 is 14 amino acids long. Trimming stripped 0 bases from V and 0 bases from J, with 6 bases between. CDR3 nucleotides: TGCAGTGCTAGAGAAAGAGGCTCTGGAAACACCATATATTTT. Translated: CSARERGSGNTIYF.

The V and J genes are TRBV6-5 and TRBJ2-3; 8 bases map to TRBD1. CDR3 length equals 14 residues. V dropped 3 bases and J dropped 3; count of bases not matched to a gene: 2. The germline CDR1 and CDR2 sequences are MNHEY and SVGAGI. The CDR3 DNA reads as TGTGCCAGCAGTTATAACAGGGGGACAGATACGCAGTATTTT. This codes for CASSYNRGTDTQYF.

The chain employs TRBV5-1 and TRBJ2-1; 7 bases agree with TRBD2. The CDR3 totals 15 residues. After removal of 0 bases from V and 9 bases from J, the junction contained 9 bases not matched to a gene. Germline V CDR1 and CDR2: SGHRS, YFSETQ. CDR3 in amino acids: CASSLDGLVPSEQFF. The CDR3 coding sequence is TGCGCCAGCAGCTTGGACGGACTAGTCCCCAGTGAGCAGTTCTTC.

This clonotype was seen many times. Germline and junction disagree at one end, which may indicate a read error. The genes are TRBV5-4 and TRBJ1-5, with D tentatively TRBD1 (5 bases). The CDR3 totals 17 residues. Germline V lookup: CDR1 SGHNT, CDR2 YYREEE (reference sequence). The CDR3 protein is CASSPPGDSTGKQPQHF. The CDR3 coding sequence is TGTGCCAGCAGCCCCCCCGGGGACTCAACCGGCAAACAGCCCCAGCATTTT. The variable domain in full, completed from reference TRBV5-4 and TRBJ1-5, reads ETGVTQSPTHLIKTRGQQVTLRCSSQSGHNTVSWYQQALGQGPQFIFQYYREEENGRGNFPPRFSGLQFPNYSSELNVNALELDDSALYLCASSPPGDSTGKQPQHFGDGTRLSIL.

This clonotype was recorded only once. This clone may be a read error of a much larger clone one base away. V is TRBV9 and J is TRBJ2-3, with D possibly matching TRBD1 (7 bases). CDR3 size: 15 residues. Germline CDR1 and CDR2: SGDLS and YYNGEE. Trimming took off 3 bases at V and 0 bases at J, with 11 bases between the two ends. The CDR3 loop reads CASSEQGTSTDTQYF. The CDR3 DNA reads as TGTGCCAGCAGCGAACAGGGGACTAGCACAGATACGCAGTATTTT. Full variable domain (remainder filled in from reference TRBV9 and TRBJ2-3): DSGVTQTPKHLITATGQRVTLRCSPRSGDLSVYWYQQSLDQGLQFLIQYYNGEERAKGNILERFSAQQFPDLHSELNLSSLELGDSALYFCASSEQGTSTDTQYFGPGTRLTVL.

This clonotype was observed at least ten times. This chain links TRBV27 with TRBJ2-3, with 8 bases that match TRBD1. This CDR3 region has 15 residues. J was trimmed by 0 bases and V by 3 bases; bases with no gene match: 2. Germline lookup yields CDR1 MNHEY and CDR2 SMNVEV (reference sequence). The CDR3 loop is CASSFRTGSTDTQYF. CDR3 nucleotide sequence: TGTGCCAGCAGTTTCCGGACAGGGAGCACAGATACGCAGTATTTT.

This clonotype showed up many times. The CDR3 spells CASSEERGNTEAFF. DNA of the CDR3: TGTGCCAGCAGTGAAGAGCGTGGGAACACTGAAGCTTTCTTT. This chain joins TRBV2 and TRBJ1-1; no firm D call. The CDR3 loop spans 14 amino acids. Germline V gene sequence: CDR1 SNHLY, CDR2 FYNNEI. Trimming took 1 base from V and 1 from J, leaving 7 bases between them.

This clonotype has only a few counts. The chain employs TRBV27 and TRBJ1-5; D is uncertain. The CDR3 consists of 13 residues. V lost 3 bases to trimming and J lost 7 bases, with 10 bases between them. Germline V gene sequence: CDR1 MNHEY, CDR2 SMNVEV (reference sequence). The CDR3 is CASSFSSGQPQHF. In DNA form, the CDR3 reads TGTGCCAGCAGTTTCTCCTCTGGGCAGCCCCAGCATTTT.

This clonotype has a count of ten or more. The chain uses TRBV10-3 and TRBJ1-2, with D tentatively TRBD1 (6 bases). From germline, CDR1 is ENHRY and CDR2 SYGVKD. Between the trimmed V and J ends, which lost 11 bases and 5 bases, there was a span of 12 bases. This CDR3 is built from 11 residues. The CDR3 loop is CASRQEYGYTF. In DNA form, the CDR3 reads TGTGCCTCCAGACAGGAGTATGGCTACACCTTC.

There are a few counts of this clonotype. The chain is built from TRBV27 and TRBJ1-1; 9 bases are shared with TRBD1. This CDR3 is built from 21 residues. V gave up 3 bases and J gave up 1 base; unmatched junction bases: 21. Germline CDR1 MNHEY, CDR2 SMNVEV (reference sequence). The CDR3 loop reads CASSFTDGTGKGRLENTEAFF. CDR3 DNA: TGTGCCAGCAGTTTCACCGACGGGACAGGGAAGGGGCGTCTCGAGAACACTGAAGCTTTCTTT.

This clonotype was picked up many times. The J gene is TRBJ1-2, the V gene TRBV5-1, with TRBD1 as a possible D gene (6 bases). Germline V lookup: CDR1 SGHRS, CDR2 YFSETQ. CDR3 size: 13 residues. The V and J ends lost 3 bases and 6 bases respectively, with 12 bases between them. In DNA, the CDR3 is TGCGCCAGCAGCTACAGGGTTTCGGATGGCTACACCTTC. Translated: CASSYRVSDGYTF.

This clonotype was counted only a few times. This sequence joins TRBV2 and TRBJ2-2; 7 positions agree with TRBD2. Looked up from germline, CDR1 is SNHLY and CDR2 is FYNNEI. CDR3 length equals 16 residues. Trimming at V came to 6 bases and at J to 4 bases, leaving 11 bases not matched to a gene. CDR3 loop: CASSPRLAATTGELFF. The CDR3 DNA follows: TGTGCCAGCAGCCCCAGACTAGCCGCGACCACCGGGGAGCTGTTTTTT.

This clonotype was recorded many times. CDR3 in DNA: TGTGCCAGCAGCTTTCGCACTCCGGAGGGCGCCCTCCACTTT. It encodes CASSFRTPEGALHF. The chain is built from TRBV7-9 and TRBJ1-6; D remains ambiguous. The V gene's germline CDR1 is SEHNR and CDR2 FQNEAQ (reference sequence). V was trimmed by 3 bases and J by 14 bases, leaving 17 bases between them. The CDR3 has 14 amino acids.

The chain links TRBV6-5 to TRBJ2-5; no clear D gene. There are 13 residues in the CDR3. Germline-derived CDR1 and CDR2 are MNHEY and SVGAGI. V was pared by 5 bases and J by 4 bases, with 11 bases between. CDR3 protein: CASSTPASETQYF. The CDR3 bases are TGTGCCAGCAGTACCCCCGCGTCAGAGACCCAGTACTTC.

This clonotype was seen repeatedly, ten times or more. At one end, the junction sequence differs from germline, possibly due to a read error. The chain employs TRBV20-1 and TRBJ2-7, with 7 bases that match TRBD2. Germline CDR1 is DFQATT and CDR2 is SNEGSKA (reference sequence). The CDR3 has 14 residues. CDR3 loop: CSAKYSTSSHEQYF. CDR3 nucleotides: TGCAGTGCTAAATACTCGACTAGCTCCCACGAGCAGTACTTC.

Ten or more counts support this clonotype. The gene calls are TRBV6-5 and TRBJ2-7; 7 positions agree with TRBD2. V was pared by 2 bases and J by 4 bases, with 5 bases of the junction left unmatched. From germline, CDR1 is MNHEY and CDR2 SVGAGI. The length of the CDR3 is 14 residues. CDR3 protein: CASSYGRGSYEQYF. The CDR3 coding sequence is TGTGCCAGCAGTTACGGGAGGGGTTCTTACGAGCAGTACTTC.

The DNA for the CDR3 is TGTGCCAGCAGTTTAGTCCCCCCCGGACAGCGAAACACCGGGGAGCTGTTTTTT. It specifies CASSLVPPGQRNTGELFF. V usage is TRBV27 and J usage is TRBJ2-2; D perhaps matches TRBD1 (6 bases). Germline CDR1 MNHEY, CDR2 SMNVEV (reference sequence). Trimming cost V 2 bases and J 2 bases, with 18 bases left between them. CDR3 size: 18 residues.